This record concerns one TCR beta chain sequence. No cognate antigen has been identified for it. Base-call qualities are not available, and no considerably larger clone is one nucleotide away. The sample comes from a study of a mutant IDH1 vaccine in newly diagnosed glioma (dated by TCRdb to the early 2020s). About the full investigation: Of the approximately 33 treated patients, approximately 60% were male and about 40% were female, and a mean age of 40.4 years was recorded. Prior to enrollment, patients had been given standard therapy consisting of radiotherapy alone, temozolomide alone, or radiochemotherapy with temozolomide, with the combination given to most patients. Peripheral blood was drawn at six visits: V03 (baseline), V05, V07, V10, V12 and V13. For exploratory analyses, longitudinal TCRB deep sequencing was carried out in 25 to 30 treated patients wherever samples were available. Points the paper makes about the study in general: According to the authors, sample limitations meant that analyses of patient blood samples could not be reproduced. Selection of PBMC samples for TCRB deep sequencing was based on availability. Pseudoprogression seemed to be unrelated to changes in the top peripheral T cell clonotypes found by TCRB sequencing. Across multiple MHC alleles, vaccine-induced immune responses were seen in just over 90% of patients.

Library creation used the immunoSEQ multiplex PCR assay. Rearranged TCR beta chain sequences were amplified with the hsTCRB Kit following the manufacturer's protocol. An Illumina MiSeq was used to sequence the TCRB libraries. From the authors' description of their analysis: The proprietary platform of the kit vendor was used for demultiplexing, trimming and gene mapping. Here the immuneACCESS table is served through TCRdb, limited to in-frame sequences with V and J called. Missing clones are a known gap in these copies; in checked studies unresolved V genes cover under half, and the rest lacks a known reason. Clone size and V and J calls were adopted from that table, with D and trimming inferred from the DNA. For this sample there are 75,000 to 100,000 clones; almost 85% appear just once. 4.5% to 5.5% of the sample rests with the top ten. Between the V and J ends, shortened by 3 bases and 4 bases respectively, the junction contains 19 bases. The CDR3 spans 16 residues, from the cysteine through the phenylalanine. Left in the record is the CDR3 DNA by itself, 48 bases read in frame from the first base. The germline V gene specifies SQVTM as CDR1 and ANQGSEA as CDR2.

The time point label, as the study defines it: baseline, week 1 (first vaccination visit). The treatment or condition label on this specimen signifies: pre-vaccination baseline after standard-of-care therapy. All donors had newly diagnosed IDH1-mutant astrocytomas of WHO grade 3 or 4 that showed loss of nuclear ATRX. The samples were drawn from NOA16, a multicentre, single-arm, open-label phase I trial in Germany that tested a mutant IDH1 peptide vaccine in humans for the first time. For immunogenicity testing, the blood drawn at visit V03 was used as the baseline sample. Genomic DNA for TCRB sequencing was extracted from EDTA blood using the DNeasy Blood and Tissue Kit.

The sequence was collected from a man aged 35-49 years with glioma. Some clones in this sample may be carry-over from other donors' samples. This specimen consisted of PBMCs, obtained from a glioma patient treated with radiotherapy, temozolomide or both. The receptor chain draws on TRBV29-1 and TRBJ2-1, with the D gene possibly TRBD1 or TRBD2, each one fitting 6 bases. The nucleotides read TGCAGCGTTGACGACGGACTAAAGGGGGTTTACAATGAGCAGTTCTTC. Protein translation: CSVDDGLKGVYNEQFF.